Listed here are 15 T cell receptor beta chains from one sample, sequenced in a study of blood T cell repertoires in COVID-19. Method: immunoSEQ multiplex PCR; TCRdb's copy keeps in-frame clones and lacks some. Of around 100,000 clones in the sample, about 85% are singletons; the top ten hold roughly 1.5%. Sequenced sample: peripheral blood. The receptor source for this set is a man aged 35 to 55 with acute or convalescent COVID-19.

The chain couples TRBV14 to TRBJ1-1; D unresolved. This CDR3 has 13 residues. CDR1 SGHDN and CDR2 FVKESK come from the germline V gene. With 4 bases removed from V and 2 bases from J, the gap between germline ends came to 8 bases. As DNA, the CDR3 is TGTGCCAGCAGCCCCGGGATTAACACTGAAGCTTTCTTT. It codes for CASSPGINTEAFF.

V is TRBV11-2 and J is TRBJ2-5, with D possibly matching TRBD2 (6 bases). The CDR3 is 14 residues long. CDR1 SGHAT and CDR2 FQNNGV come from the germline V gene. Trimming stripped 5 bases from V and 4 bases from J, with 14 bases between. Written as DNA, the CDR3 is TGTGCCAGCAGCCCCTCTCGGCGGGGAGAGACCCAGTACTTC. Amino acid sequence: CASSPSRRGETQYF.

The chain couples TRBV29-1 to TRBJ2-1, with TRBD1 matching over 7 bases. The ends lost 2 bases at V and 4 bases at J; junction bases unmatched: 17. Germline lookup yields CDR1 SQVTM and CDR2 ANQGSEA. The CDR3 loop spans 18 amino acids. In DNA form, the CDR3 reads TGCAGCGTTGAAACCCTCTTTCCAGGGGGTATATCGTACAATGAGCAGTTCTTC. It translates to CSVETLFPGGISYNEQFF.

V gene TRBV19 combines with J gene TRBJ2-5; D gene ambiguous. There are 14 residues in the CDR3. The germline gives CDR1 LNHDA, CDR2 SQIVND (reference sequence). Trimming pared 5 bases from V and 3 bases from J, leaving 13 bases between. Written as DNA, the CDR3 is TGTGCCAGTAGTGATAGAGGCGACGAAGAGACCCAGTACTTC. Translating gives CASSDRGDEETQYF. Complete variable domain (other parts from reference TRBV19 and TRBJ2-5): DGGITQSPKYLFRKEGQNVTLSCEQNLNHDAMYWYRQDPGQGLRLIYYSQIVNDFQKGDIAEGYSVSREKKESFPLTVTSAQKNPTAFYLCASSDRGDEETQYFGPGTRLLVL.

The V gene is TRBV6-5, the J gene TRBJ2-1; D unresolved. The CDR3 is 13 residues long. Germline CDR1 reads MNHEY; CDR2 reads SVGAGI. Trimming cost V 0 bases and J 13 bases, with 13 bases left between them. In DNA form, the CDR3 reads TGTGCCAGCAGTTACTCGCAGGCAACGGCTCAGTTCTTC. Its translation is CASSYSQATAQFF.

The chain recombines TRBV21-1 with TRBJ2-3; the table's D call, TRBD2, has no DNA check behind it. TRBV21-1 is marked as a pseudogene. The CDR3 consists of 13 residues. The CDR3 DNA sequence: TGTGCCAGCAGCAAAATTCTCACAGATACGCAGTATTTT. Its protein is CASSKILTDTQYF.

The rearrangement links TRBV19 to TRBJ2-7, with D hard to call. The V and J ends lost 7 bases and 3 bases respectively, with 13 bases between them. The germline gives CDR1 LNHDA, CDR2 SQIVND (reference sequence). The CDR3 is 13 residues long. The CDR3 DNA follows: TGTGCCAGTAAAATGACACAAATCTACGAGCAGTACTTC. This codes for CASKMTQIYEQYF.

The gene calls are TRBV27 and TRBJ2-1; D is unclear. Trimming removed 5 bases at V and 0 bases at J, with 11 bases between. Germline CDR1 and CDR2: MNHEY and SMNVEV (reference sequence). The CDR3 runs 15 residues. The CDR3 loop is CASSPQSSSYNEQFF. CDR3 DNA sequence: TGTGCCAGCAGTCCCCAATCTAGCTCCTACAATGAGCAGTTCTTC.

The gene calls are TRBV6-2 or TRBV6-3 and TRBJ2-5, with D maybe TRBD2 (6 bases). The CDR3 has 16 amino acids. Germline V CDR1 and CDR2: MNHEY, SVGEGT. Trimming took off 0 bases at V and 1 base at J, with 12 bases between the two ends. CDR3 sequence reads: CASSYSRDSLQETQYF. The CDR3 DNA follows: TGTGCCAGCAGTTACTCCCGGGACTCCCTCCAAGAGACCCAGTACTTC.

V and J are TRBV9 and TRBJ2-7; possible D gene TRBD2, 6 bases. The V end was cut by 4 bases, the J end by 4 bases, with 18 bases between. This CDR3 has 15 residues. Germline CDR1 is SGDLS and CDR2 is YYNGEE. The CDR3 nucleotides are TGTGCCAGCAGCCCCTCCCGGGGCGGAGGGTACGAGCAGTACTTC. It codes for CASSPSRGGGYEQYF.

This chain joins TRBV6-5 and TRBJ1-2, with D possibly TRBD1 on 5 matching bases. Germline lookup yields CDR1 MNHEY and CDR2 SVGAGI. The CDR3 covers 13 residues. V was shortened by 0 bases and J by 7 bases, with 9 bases between the two germline ends. The CDR3 coding sequence is TGTGCCAGCAGTTACTCACGTGGGGCTGGCTACACCTTC. Protein: CASSYSRGAGYTF.

V gene TRBV7-2 combines with J gene TRBJ2-7, with no clear D. With 3 bases removed from V and 3 bases from J, the gap between germline ends came to 9 bases. In germline, CDR1 is SGHTA, CDR2 FQGNSA. The CDR3 runs 13 residues. The CDR3 DNA follows: TGTGCCAGCAGCTTCGGTCGAGACTACGAGCAGTACTTC. Its translation is CASSFGRDYEQYF.

This sequence joins TRBV5-1 and TRBJ2-1, with 8 nucleotides matching TRBD2. In germline, CDR1 is SGHRS, CDR2 YFSETQ. The length of the CDR3 is 15 residues. The junction had 4 bases not matched to a gene; V was cut back by 2 bases and J by 3 bases. This CDR3 is CASSFTAGVYNEQFF. For the CDR3, the DNA is TGCGCCAGCAGCTTCACAGCGGGGGTCTACAATGAGCAGTTCTTC.

This chain links TRBV5-1 with TRBJ1-6, with 8 bases fitting TRBD1. CDR3 length: 16 amino acids. Germline assignment: CDR1 SGHRS and CDR2 YFSETQ. V shed 4 bases and J 9 bases; nucleotides not matched to a gene: 12. The CDR3 reads CASSPDGQGAGSPLHF. The CDR3 region has the DNA TGCGCCAGCAGCCCAGATGGACAGGGAGCAGGTTCACCCCTCCACTTT.

The V and J genes are TRBV4-2 and TRBJ2-1, with 13 bases fitting TRBD2. The germline V gene encodes CDR1 LGHNA and CDR2 YNFKEQ. V shed 4 bases, J shed 2 bases, and the junction held 11 bases outside the gene matches. This CDR3 has 19 amino acids. In DNA form, the CDR3 reads TGTGCCAGCAGCCTCAGGGGAACCGGGACTAGCGGGACCTACAATGAGCAGTTCTTC. Its protein product is CASSLRGTGTSGTYNEQFF.